These 27 T cell receptor beta chains were sequenced from one sample in a study of blood T cell repertoires in COVID-19. Sequencing was performed with immunoSEQ multiplex PCR; in TCRdb, only in-frame clones are kept and a portion is missing. The sample lists fewer than 45,000 clones, roughly 88% seen once, with about a third in the top ten. Sequenced: peripheral blood. Receptors were obtained from a woman older than 75 with acute or convalescent COVID-19.

This rearrangement joins TRBV9 to TRBJ2-1, with 9 positions matching TRBD2. With 4 bases clipped from V and 6 bases from J, the junction kept 2 bases outside the gene matches. The CDR3 has 13 residues. Per the germline V gene, CDR1 is SGDLS and CDR2 is YYNGEE. The DNA for the CDR3 is TGTGCCAGCAGCCCGACTAGCGGCAATGAGCAGTTCTTC. It codes for CASSPTSGNEQFF.

This chain connects TRBV27 to TRBJ1-4; 8 bases fit TRBD1. This CDR3 has 15 amino acids. Germline-derived CDR1 and CDR2 are MNHEY and SMNVEV (reference sequence). Trimming took 6 bases from V and 11 from J; bases not matched to a gene: 14. The CDR3 protein is CASSDLGQGTTKLFF. The CDR3 DNA follows: TGTGCCAGCAGCGACCTTGGACAGGGCACTACTAAACTGTTTTTT. The full variable domain, its missing parts supplied by reference TRBV27 and TRBJ1-4, is EAQVTQNPRYLITVTGKKLTVTCSQNMNHEYMSWYRQDPGLGLRQIYYSMNVEVTDKGDVPEGYKVSRKEKRNFPLILESPSPNQTSLYFCASSDLGQGTTKLFFGSGTQLSVL.

The chain couples TRBV19 to TRBJ1-6, with D perhaps TRBD1 (6 bases). Germline values: CDR1 LNHDA, CDR2 SQIVND (reference sequence). The V end was cut by 10 bases, the J end by 3 bases, with 16 bases between. The CDR3 loop spans 15 amino acids. CDR3 region: CATQAGDNYNSPLHF. In DNA form, the CDR3 reads TGTGCCACCCAGGCGGGGGACAACTATAATTCACCCCTCCACTTT.

The rearrangement links TRBV7-9 to TRBJ1-1, with D possibly TRBD1 on 5 matching bases. This CDR3 is built from 15 residues. CDR1 SEHNR and CDR2 FQNEAQ come from the germline V gene (reference sequence). Trimming took 4 bases from V and 3 from J, leaving 15 bases between them. In nucleotides, the CDR3 is TGTGCCAGCAGCTCATCTAGGACAAGAGACACTGAAGCTTTCTTT. This sequence encodes CASSSSRTRDTEAFF.

The chain joins TRBV18 to TRBJ2-7, with D possibly being TRBD2 (7 bases). CDR1 and CDR2 (germline): KGHSH, LQKENI. This CDR3 is 13 amino acids long. V lost 6 bases to trimming and J lost 5 bases, with 14 bases between them. CDR3 coding DNA: TGTGCCAGCTCTAAAGGGGGGGAGGACGAGCAGTACTTC. The encoded protein is CASSKGGEDEQYF.

The chain has TRBV11-2 and TRBJ1-5, with TRBD1 as a possible D gene (5 bases). The CDR3 sequence is 15 residues long. Germline CDR1 SGHAT, CDR2 FQNNGV. The V end was cut by 5 bases, the J end by 4 bases, with 15 bases between. The CDR3 DNA reads TGTGCCAGCAGCCCCACCCCAGGGTGGAATCAGCCCCAGCATTTT. Its translation is CASSPTPGWNQPQHF. Full variable domain (missing parts from reference TRBV11-2 and TRBJ1-5): EAGVAQSPRYKIIEKRQSVAFWCNPISGHATLYWYQQILGQGPKLLIQFQNNGVVDDSQLPKDRFSAERLKGVDSTLKIQPAKLEDSAVYLCASSPTPGWNQPQHFGDGTRLSIL.

V is TRBV28 and J is TRBJ1-5; D gene ambiguous. Germline CDR1 MDHEN, CDR2 SYDVKM. The CDR3 length is 12 residues. V was cut by 7 bases and J by 7 bases, with 11 bases left in between. The CDR3, as DNA: TGTGCCAGCATTACCACGGGACAGCCCCAGCATTTT. Translating it yields CASITTGQPQHF.

This clone was counted only a few times. The chain couples TRBV21-1 to TRBJ1-2. TRBV21-1 is termed a pseudogene. This CDR3 is built from 13 residues. CDR3 DNA sequence: TGTGCCAGCAGGGGAGGCGATTATTATGGCTACACCTTC. It translates to CASRGGDYYGYTF.

This clone was recorded once. The V gene is TRBV2, the J gene TRBJ2-3; D might be TRBD2 (5 bases). Germline V gene lookup returns CDR1 SNHLY and CDR2 FYNNEI. This CDR3 is 17 amino acids long. Deletions cut 5 bases from V and 2 bases from J, with 20 bases between. In DNA form, the CDR3 reads TGTGCCAGCAGTCGATATGGGAGATCGGGTCTCACAGATACGCAGTATTTT. It encodes CASSRYGRSGLTDTQYF. Drawing the rest from reference TRBV2 and TRBJ2-3, the complete variable domain is EPEVTQTPSHQVTQMGQEVILRCVPISNHLYFYWYRQILGQKVEFLVSFYNNEISEKSEIFDDQFSVERPDGSNFTLKIRSTKLEDSAMYFCASSRYGRSGLTDTQYFGPGTRLTVL.

The V gene is TRBV2, the J gene TRBJ2-1; no clear D gene. V lost 6 bases to trimming and J lost 11 bases, with 8 bases between them. Germline V gene lookup returns CDR1 SNHLY and CDR2 FYNNEI. This CDR3 comprises 10 residues. CDR3 DNA sequence: TGTGCCAGCAGCGTAATTCAGCAGTTCTTC. Translating it yields CASSVIQQFF.

V usage is TRBV3-1 (or the pseudogene TRBV3-2) and J usage is TRBJ2-2; 7 nucleotides match TRBD2. The CDR3 has 13 amino acids. Germline lookup yields CDR1 LGHDT and CDR2 YNNKEL (reference sequence). The trim removed 4 bases at V and 4 bases at J, leaving 0 bases unmatched. In DNA, the CDR3 is TGTGCCAGCAGCCGGGGGGGCACCGGGGAGCTGTTTTTT. Translated: CASSRGGTGELFF.

The chain couples TRBV5-1 to TRBJ2-5; D possibly corresponds to TRBD1 (8 bases). Trimming shortened V by 4 bases and J by 5 bases, and 18 bases separated the two germline ends. The CDR3 runs 15 residues. Germline assignment: CDR1 SGHRS and CDR2 YFSETQ. The DNA for the CDR3 is TGCGCCAGCAGCGGTCAGACACAGGGGGGGGAGACCCAGTACTTC. Protein product: CASSGQTQGGETQYF.

This clone was seen only once. The genes are TRBV2 and TRBJ1-2, with D uncertain. The germline V and J ends were trimmed by 6 bases and 3 bases, with 5 bases remaining between them. The CDR3 sequence is 11 residues long. In germline, CDR1 is SNHLY, CDR2 FYNNEI. The CDR3 reads CASRVDYGYTF. The CDR3, as DNA: TGTGCCAGCAGGGTAGACTATGGCTACACCTTC. Combining the CDR3 with reference TRBV2 and TRBJ1-2 gives the whole variable domain EPEVTQTPSHQVTQMGQEVILRCVPISNHLYFYWYRQILGQKVEFLVSFYNNEISEKSEIFDDQFSVERPDGSNFTLKIRSTKLEDSAMYFCASRVDYGYTFGSGTRLTVV.

The CDR3 DNA sequence: TGTGCCAGTAGCCTAAACAGGGCGACTGAAGCTTTCTTT. It encodes CASSLNRATEAFF. This chain connects TRBV19 to TRBJ1-1; TRBD1 might be the D (6 bases). V was shortened by 6 bases and J by 5 bases, with 13 bases between the two germline ends. Germline V gene lookup returns CDR1 LNHDA and CDR2 SQIVND (reference sequence). The CDR3 runs 13 residues. The complete variable domain, with remaining parts taken from reference TRBV19 and TRBJ1-1, reads DGGITQSPKYLFRKEGQNVTLSCEQNLNHDAMYWYRQDPGQGLRLIYYSQIVNDFQKGDIAEGYSVSREKKESFPLTVTSAQKNPTAFYLCASSLNRATEAFFGQGTRLTVV.

V is TRBV5-4 and J is TRBJ2-5, with D perhaps TRBD1 (6 bases). The V end was cut by 4 bases, the J end by 5 bases, with 18 bases between. CDR1 is SGHNT and CDR2 is YYREEE in the germline V gene (reference sequence). There are 15 residues in the CDR3. As DNA, the CDR3 is TGTGCCAGCAGCACCAGGACAGCCGCCGGGGAGACCCAGTACTTC. It is translated as CASSTRTAAGETQYF.

The chain joins TRBV20-1 to TRBJ2-4, with D maybe TRBD1 (5 bases). The germline V gene encodes CDR1 DFQATT and CDR2 SNEGSKA (reference sequence). The length of the CDR3 is 11 residues. With 3 bases removed from V and 6 bases from J, the gap between germline ends came to 6 bases. The CDR3 region has the DNA TGCAGTGCTAGGCAGGGAAACATTCAGTACTTC. Translated, it gives CSARQGNIQYF.

The V call is TRBV19, the J call TRBJ2-4; 9 positions agree with TRBD1. The ends lost 3 bases at V and 4 bases at J; junction bases unmatched: 1. Germline V gives CDR1 LNHDA, CDR2 SQIVND (reference sequence). The CDR3 sequence is 14 residues long. The CDR3 DNA reads TGTGCCAGTAGTATCGGACAGGGGAAAAACATTCAGTACTTC. Its protein is CASSIGQGKNIQYF.

The rearrangement links TRBV18 to TRBJ2-7; D unclear. CDR1 KGHSH and CDR2 LQKENI come from the germline V gene. Trimming stripped 3 bases from V and 2 bases from J, with 5 bases between. The CDR3 runs to 12 residues. In DNA, the CDR3 is TGTGCCAGCTCACCCTTTACCTACGAGCAGTACTTC. Amino acid sequence: CASSPFTYEQYF.

The chain uses TRBV11-2 and TRBJ1-1, with no clear D. The CDR3 covers 14 residues. The V gene lost 0 bases and the J gene lost 7 bases, with 12 bases spanning the gap. Germline lookup yields CDR1 SGHAT and CDR2 FQNNGV. The CDR3 spells CASSLDRWGDEAFF. The CDR3 DNA sequence: TGTGCCAGCAGCTTAGACAGGTGGGGAGATGAAGCTTTCTTT. Together with reference TRBV11-2 and TRBJ1-1, the CDR3 gives the full variable domain: EAGVAQSPRYKIIEKRQSVAFWCNPISGHATLYWYQQILGQGPKLLIQFQNNGVVDDSQLPKDRFSAERLKGVDSTLKIQPAKLEDSAVYLCASSLDRWGDEAFFGQGTRLTVV.

The J gene is TRBJ2-3, the V gene TRBV29-1, with 12 bases matching TRBD2. Trimming at V came to 6 bases and at J to 5 bases, leaving 9 bases not matched to a gene. This CDR3 contains 15 residues. Germline-derived CDR1 and CDR2 are SQVTM and ANQGSEA. CDR3 in DNA: TGCAGCGTGGCCCTAGCGGGAGGGCCGGGAGATACGCAGTATTTT. Encoded protein: CSVALAGGPGDTQYF.

This chain joins TRBV27 and TRBJ1-1; D is possibly TRBD1 (6 bases). Between the trimmed V and J ends, which lost 6 bases and 6 bases, there was a span of 26 bases. CDR1 and CDR2 (germline): MNHEY, SMNVEV (reference sequence). The CDR3 length is 17 residues. The CDR3 reads CASSPWRRGGAGAEAFF. CDR3 nucleotide sequence: TGTGCCAGCAGCCCTTGGAGGAGGGGGGGCGCCGGCGCTGAAGCTTTCTTT.

The chain couples TRBV6-5 to TRBJ2-1; the D gene is possibly TRBD2 (6 bases). This CDR3 region has 13 residues. The germline gives CDR1 MNHEY, CDR2 SVGAGI. V lost 6 bases, J lost 6 bases, and 12 bases lay in between. CDR3 sequence (DNA): TGTGCCAGCAGATCGGGACTCCTCAATGAGCAGTTCTTC. Amino acids: CASRSGLLNEQFF.

This clone was counted a few times. The rearrangement uses TRBV5-5 and TRBJ2-7, with TRBD1 matching over 9 bases. The CDR3 length is 14 residues. Unmatched junction bases numbered 1, after V lost 0 bases and J lost 3 bases. Per the germline V gene, CDR1 is SGHKS and CDR2 is YYEKEE (reference sequence). The CDR3 region is CASSLDRGLYEQYF. The CDR3 DNA sequence: TGTGCCAGCAGCTTGGACAGGGGGCTCTACGAGCAGTACTTC.

This chain links TRBV11-2 with TRBJ2-5, with 16 bases aligning to TRBD2. The germline V gene encodes CDR1 SGHAT and CDR2 FQNNGV. This CDR3 is built from 17 residues. The junction had 5 bases not matched to a gene; V was cut back by 5 bases and J by 2 bases. Written as DNA, the CDR3 is TGTGCCAGCAGCCACGGGACTAGCGGGAGGGGACAAGAGACCCAGTACTTC. This encodes CASSHGTSGRGQETQYF.

This chain joins TRBV5-1 and TRBJ2-7, with D maybe TRBD2 (6 bases). Germline values: CDR1 SGHRS, CDR2 YFSETQ. V was clipped by 3 bases and J by 4 bases, with 20 bases between them. The CDR3 has 16 residues. CDR3 sequence (DNA): TGCGCCAGCAGCTCCGGGGGAGGCGAGGGCGGTTACGAGCAGTACTTC. Translated, it gives CASSSGGGEGGYEQYF.

The rearrangement links TRBV28 to TRBJ1-1; 8 bases line up with TRBD1. The CDR3 covers 14 residues. Germline V lookup: CDR1 MDHEN, CDR2 SYDVKM. J was trimmed by 6 bases and V by 3 bases; bases with no gene match: 6. The CDR3 is CASSFRQGTPEAFF. The CDR3 region has the DNA TGTGCCAGCAGTTTTAGACAGGGGACGCCTGAAGCTTTCTTT.

The chain combines TRBV15 with TRBJ2-7; 8 bases are a match to TRBD1. The germline V gene has CDR1 LNHNV and CDR2 YYDKDF (reference sequence). The CDR3 loop spans 15 amino acids. Germline trimming cut 6 bases from V and 3 bases from J; bases unmatched to any gene: 10. The CDR3 nucleotides are TGTGCCACCAGTCTTGCTGGACAGGGATTCTACGAGCAGTACTTC. This gives the protein CATSLAGQGFYEQYF.